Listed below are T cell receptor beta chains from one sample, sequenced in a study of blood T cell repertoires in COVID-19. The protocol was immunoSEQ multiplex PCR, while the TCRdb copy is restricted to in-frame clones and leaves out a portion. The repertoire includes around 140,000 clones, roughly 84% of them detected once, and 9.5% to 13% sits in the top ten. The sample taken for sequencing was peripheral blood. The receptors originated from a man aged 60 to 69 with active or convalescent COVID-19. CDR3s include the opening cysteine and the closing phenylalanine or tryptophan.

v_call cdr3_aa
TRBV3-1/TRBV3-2 CASSQDSHRPNTEAFF
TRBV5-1 CASSQAGTSGGPREQFF
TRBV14 CASSQEPRNSPLHF
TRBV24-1 CATSDPTGTSGTYNEQFF
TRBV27 CASSTGTGGTGELFF
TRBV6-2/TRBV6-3 CASSGTGWTNEQFF
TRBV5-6 CASSLASGLTEAFF
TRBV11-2 CASSLNSARTGELFF
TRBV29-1 CSVESGLNEKLFF
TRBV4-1 CASSQGPQETQYF
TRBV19 CASRPGLTYNEQFF
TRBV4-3 CASSPSWGQGASEQYF
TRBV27 CASSRSFGSLYEQYF
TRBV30 CAWKAGNTEAFF
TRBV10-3 CAISVDRLSYGYTF
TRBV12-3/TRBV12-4 CASSQQSNQPQHF
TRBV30 CARQGLRNYGYTF
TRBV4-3 CASSQLTGTYNEQFF
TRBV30 CAWTLGQPNTEAFF
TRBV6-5 CASSYSRSGAGNTIYF
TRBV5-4 CASSLTGQALSGNTIYF
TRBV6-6 CASSPTVTAYGYTF
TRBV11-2 CASSLTGDVGNTIYF
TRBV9 CASSRFWGGQVGETQYF
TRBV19 CASSIQPPRYNEQFF
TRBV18 CASSPTVNYGYTF
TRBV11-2 CASSLAPQSRDTQYF
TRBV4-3 CASSQVAGGPTDTQYF
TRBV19 CASSIERVSSYNEQFF
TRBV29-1 CSTQTGDGYTF
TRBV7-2 CASSSDLLAGTTDTQYF
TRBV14 CASSQALPTQYF
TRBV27 CASSLYRGSIRNTEAFF
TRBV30 CAWSAGHFSLSGANVLTF
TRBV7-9 CASSLGVVGGPLDTQYF
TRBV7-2 CASSTNRDKPQHF
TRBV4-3 CASSQDRKGAFYEQFF
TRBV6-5 CASSYSTGGVEKLFF
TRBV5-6 CASSLYREITQYF
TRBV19 CASSVRGVDYGYTF
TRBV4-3 CASSQDEGLATGELFF
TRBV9 CASSVEGGGSGNTIYF
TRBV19 CASRGTARNQPQHF
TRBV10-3 CAISVGQGISGYTF